These 20 T cell receptor beta chains originate from one sample sequenced in a study of T cells in tuberculosis. After thawing and overnight rest, PBMC were stained with GMM-loaded CD1B tetramer, viability dye and anti-CD3 for sorting. C32 glucose monomycolate from Rhodococcus equi was loaded onto the CD1B tetramers. The method was immunoSEQ multiplex PCR; TCRdb's version includes in-frame clones alone and lacks a portion of them. The table lists nearly 60,000 clones, roughly 88% of them singletons, with around a fifth in the top ten. The sequenced material came from CD1b-GMM tetramer-negative cells sorted from PBMCs. These receptors originate from an adult woman with latent tuberculosis.

The chain carries TRBV5-1 and TRBJ1-2, with a weak D call TRBD1 (5 bases). V lost 4 bases and J lost 2, with 15 bases in between. The CDR3 consists of 15 residues. The V gene's germline CDR1 is SGHRS and CDR2 YFSETQ. The CDR3 here is CASSETLGGNYGYTF. In DNA, the CDR3 is TGCGCCAGCAGCGAGACCTTGGGGGGGAACTATGGCTACACCTTC.

The V gene is TRBV19, the J gene TRBJ1-2; D is possibly TRBD1 (6 bases). V lost 3 bases, J lost 4 bases, and 9 bases lay in between. Germline V gene sequence: CDR1 LNHDA, CDR2 SQIVND (reference sequence). This CDR3 region has 13 residues. For the CDR3, the DNA is TGTGCCAGTAGTATCGGACAGTCCTATGGCTACACCTTC. It is translated as CASSIGQSYGYTF.

V usage is TRBV15 and J usage is TRBJ1-3; 8 bases match TRBD1. Germline CDR1 reads LNHNV; CDR2 reads YYDKDF (reference sequence). The V and J ends lost 5 bases and 9 bases, in that order; junction bases with no gene match: 6. CDR3 length: 13 residues. In DNA, the CDR3 is TGTGCCACCAGCTCAACAGGGGGAGGCACCATATATTTT. Translated: CATSSTGGGTIYF.

This rearrangement joins TRBV2 to TRBJ2-4; TRBD1 might be the D (6 bases). The CDR3 is made up of 13 amino acids. V gave up 5 bases and J gave up 5 bases, with 10 bases separating them. Germline V CDR1 and CDR2: SNHLY, FYNNEI. CDR3: CASSRDTQNIQYF. The CDR3 DNA reads as TGTGCCAGCAGTCGGGACACCCAAAACATTCAGTACTTC.

The rearrangement links TRBV5-4 to TRBJ2-7; TRBD2 agrees at 8 bases. The CDR3 spans 14 residues. Germline loops: CDR1 SGHNT, CDR2 YYREEE (reference sequence). The V and J ends lost 4 bases and 4 bases, in that order; junction bases with no gene match: 7. The DNA for the CDR3 is TGTGCCAGCAGCCACGGGGGGGCTGCGTACGAGCAGTACTTC. Amino acids: CASSHGGAAYEQYF.

This chain connects TRBV11-2 to TRBJ2-3; D may be TRBD2 (6 bases). The CDR3 length is 15 residues. From germline, CDR1 is SGHAT and CDR2 FQNNGV. V shed 5 bases and J shed 5 bases, with 17 bases lying between them. As DNA, the CDR3 is TGTGCCAGCAGCGACTGGGACTCCCGGGTAGATACGCAGTATTTT. Amino acids: CASSDWDSRVDTQYF.

The chain combines TRBV5-6 with TRBJ1-3; maybe TRBD1 (6 bases). The germline V and J ends were trimmed by 4 bases and 5 bases, with 16 bases remaining between them. This CDR3 comprises 15 residues. The germline V gene encodes CDR1 SGHDT and CDR2 YYEEEE. The CDR3 nucleotides are TGTGCCAGCAGCCTGAATGGACAGATTAGAAACACCATATATTTT. Translating gives CASSLNGQIRNTIYF.

The CDR3 nucleotides read TGTGCCAGCAGCGTAGGGGACTTAAGTTTCTCTGGGGCCAACGTCCTGACTTTC. Its translation is CASSVGDLSFSGANVLTF. The gene calls are TRBV9 and TRBJ2-6; D may be TRBD2 (6 bases). Trimming took off 0 bases at V and 0 bases at J, with 13 bases between the two ends. Germline-derived CDR1 and CDR2 are SGDLS and YYNGEE. The length of the CDR3 is 18 residues. Using reference TRBV9 and TRBJ2-6 for the parts outside the CDR3, the full variable domain is DSGVTQTPKHLITATGQRVTLRCSPRSGDLSVYWYQQSLDQGLQFLIQYYNGEERAKGNILERFSAQQFPDLHSELNLSSLELGDSALYFCASSVGDLSFSGANVLTFGAGSRLTVL.

This clone was seen once. The genes are TRBV28 and TRBJ2-7; 9 nucleotides agree with TRBD1. Germline lookup yields CDR1 MDHEN and CDR2 SYDVKM. V was clipped by 6 bases and J by 3 bases; unmatched bases: 6. The CDR3 has 14 amino acids. CDR3 region: CASSLPGQGYEQYF. CDR3 sequence (DNA): TGTGCCAGCAGCCTTCCGGGACAGGGCTACGAGCAGTACTTC.

The chain couples TRBV4-3 to TRBJ2-4; 9 nucleotides align to TRBD1. V lost 1 base to trimming and J lost 8 bases; unmatched junction nucleotides: 12. Germline V gene lookup returns CDR1 LGHNA and CDR2 YSLEER. The CDR3 contains 17 residues. The CDR3 DNA follows: TGCGCCAGCAGCCAAGTGTTCCTCTCGGACAGGGGAGACATTCAGTACTTC. Its protein product is CASSQVFLSDRGDIQYF.

The chain has TRBV5-4 and TRBJ2-1; tentative D call: TRBD2 (6 bases). Per germline, CDR1 SGHNT and CDR2 YYREEE (reference sequence). Trimming pared 5 bases from V and 4 bases from J, leaving 28 bases between. The CDR3 is 19 amino acids. In DNA form, the CDR3 reads TGTGCCAGCAGTAGGAGCGTACGACGGGGGTCCCTCGGGTACAATGAGCAGTTCTTC. It encodes CASSRSVRRGSLGYNEQFF.

This chain links TRBV4-2 with TRBJ2-7; 8 nucleotides agree with TRBD2. The CDR3 is made up of 15 amino acids. Germline loops: CDR1 LGHNA, CDR2 YNFKEQ. J lost 2 bases, V lost 0 bases, and 3 bases had no gene match. CDR3 bases: TGTGCCAGCAGCCAAGAAGAGACTAGCGCCTACGAGCAGTACTTC. Protein product: CASSQEETSAYEQYF.

The chain recombines TRBV9 with TRBJ1-3; 8 nucleotides match TRBD1. Per germline, CDR1 SGDLS and CDR2 YYNGEE. CDR3 length equals 16 residues. V was pared by 2 bases and J by 0 bases, with 4 bases of the junction left unmatched. CDR3 loop: CASSVSRGLSGNTIYF. The DNA for the CDR3 is TGTGCCAGCAGCGTGAGCAGGGGGCTCTCTGGAAACACCATATATTTT. Looking up the rest from reference TRBV9 and TRBJ1-3 gives the full variable domain: DSGVTQTPKHLITATGQRVTLRCSPRSGDLSVYWYQQSLDQGLQFLIQYYNGEERAKGNILERFSAQQFPDLHSELNLSSLELGDSALYFCASSVSRGLSGNTIYFGEGSWLTVV.

V and J are TRBV2 and TRBJ1-1, with TRBD1 identical over 9 bases. CDR1 and CDR2 from the germline V gene are SNHLY and FYNNEI. This CDR3 has 15 amino acids. Germline trimming cut 8 bases from V and 1 base from J; bases unmatched to any gene: 8. CDR3 region: CASQRDRVRNTEAFF. The CDR3 nucleotides read TGTGCCAGCCAACGGGACAGGGTCAGGAACACTGAAGCTTTCTTT. Supplemented by reference TRBV2 and TRBJ1-1, the full variable domain reads EPEVTQTPSHQVTQMGQEVILRCVPISNHLYFYWYRQILGQKVEFLVSFYNNEISEKSEIFDDQFSVERPDGSNFTLKIRSTKLEDSAMYFCASQRDRVRNTEAFFGQGTRLTVV.

The V and J genes are TRBV30 and TRBJ2-3, with TRBD2 matching 10 bases. The length of the CDR3 is 16 residues. Germline V gene lookup returns CDR1 GTSNPN and CDR2 SVGIG (reference sequence). The CDR3 loop reads CAGGLAGVLSTDTQYF. The CDR3 region has the DNA TGTGCTGGAGGGCTAGCGGGAGTGTTAAGCACAGATACGCAGTATTTT.

The rearrangement uses TRBV11-3 and TRBJ2-5; tentative D call: TRBD2 (5 bases). The CDR3 sequence is 11 residues long. Trimming removed 5 bases at V and 10 bases at J, with 11 bases between. Per the germline V gene, CDR1 is SGHNT and CDR2 is YENEEA. The CDR3 DNA follows: TGTGCCAGCAGCCCCGGGATGGGCCAGTACTTC. This translates into CASSPGMGQYF.

This chain uses TRBV11-2 with TRBJ2-6; no firm D call. The CDR3 length is 14 residues. Germline CDR1 reads SGHAT; CDR2 reads FQNNGV. V dropped 5 bases and J dropped 4 bases, with 9 bases sitting between them. CDR3 residues: CASSPPRGANVLTF. For the CDR3, the DNA is TGTGCCAGCAGCCCTCCCCGGGGGGCCAACGTCCTGACTTTC.

This chain links TRBV7-9 with TRBJ1-2, with 9 bases matching TRBD1. The trim removed 5 bases at V and 4 bases at J, leaving 14 bases unmatched. Per the germline V gene, CDR1 is SEHNR and CDR2 is FQNEAQ (reference sequence). CDR3 length equals 17 residues. The CDR3 sequence: CASSQGTGGPLSYGYTF. CDR3 nucleotides: TGTGCCAGCAGCCAAGGAACAGGGGGCCCTCTAAGCTATGGCTACACCTTC.

The V call is TRBV6-6, the J call TRBJ1-1; 7 bases map to TRBD1. CDR3 length: 13 amino acids. J gave up 1 base and V 8 bases, and 4 bases lay outside the gene matches. From germline, CDR1 is MNHNY and CDR2 SVGAGI (reference sequence). Here the CDR3 reads CASRWTGNTEAFF. The CDR3 region has the DNA TGTGCCAGCCGCTGGACAGGGAACACTGAAGCTTTCTTT.

This chain connects TRBV29-1 to TRBJ2-1, with 11 positions matching TRBD2. V dropped 4 bases and J dropped 8; count of bases not matched to a gene: 10. Germline-derived CDR1 and CDR2 are SQVTM and ANQGSEA. The CDR3 has 15 amino acids. This chain's CDR3 is CSVGGLAGGPHEQFF. DNA of the CDR3: TGCAGCGTTGGGGGATTAGCGGGAGGGCCCCATGAGCAGTTCTTC.